A selection of T cell receptor beta chains follows, all from one sample in a study of blood T cell repertoires in COVID-19. Generated by immunoSEQ multiplex PCR, the TCRdb table keeps only in-frame clones and is missing some. The repertoire holds fewer than 600,000 clones, with 89% as singletons. The sequenced sample consisted of peripheral blood. The receptors shown here come from a man aged 18 to 30 with COVID-19, enrolled during active disease. Both conserved end residues are part of each CDR3. D genes are given only for firm matches. For some rows the clone size is stated as once, few or many, or as a class when expanded; others skip it.

d_call: .
j_call: TRBJ2-7
v_call: TRBV7-9
clone_size: .
cdr3_aa: CASSHSDEQYF
cdr3_nt: TGTGCCAGCAGCCACTCCGACGAGCAGTACTTC

d_call: .
j_call: TRBJ2-5
v_call: TRBV2
clone_size: .
cdr3_aa: CASNRERGTQYF
cdr3_nt: TGTGCCAGCAACCGGGAGCGAGGGACCCAGTACTTC

d_call: TRBD1
j_call: TRBJ1-2
v_call: TRBV27
clone_size: .
cdr3_aa: CASRDPGGSSYGYTF
cdr3_nt: TGTGCCAGCAGAGATCCAGGGGGCTCGAGTTATGGCTACACCTTC

d_call: .
j_call: TRBJ2-1
v_call: TRBV7-2
clone_size: .
cdr3_aa: CASSLAVSSYNEQFF
cdr3_nt: TGTGCCAGCAGCTTAGCCGTTAGCTCCTACAATGAGCAGTTCTTC

d_call: .
j_call: TRBJ2-5
v_call: TRBV3-1/TRBV3-2
clone_size: .
cdr3_aa: CASSPLGGLQETQYF
cdr3_nt: TGTGCCAGCAGCCCTCTCGGGGGACTCCAAGAGACCCAGTACTTC

d_call: TRBD2
j_call: TRBJ2-5
v_call: TRBV23-1
clone_size: once
cdr3_aa: CANPDTSGVQETQYF
cdr3_nt: TGCGCCAACCCAGATACTAGCGGGGTTCAAGAGACCCAGTACTTC

d_call: .
j_call: TRBJ1-4
v_call: TRBV30
clone_size: .
cdr3_aa: CAWSGRAGEKLFF
cdr3_nt: TGTGCCTGGAGTGGAAGGGCGGGTGAAAAACTGTTTTTT

d_call: .
j_call: TRBJ2-2
v_call: TRBV7-2
clone_size: .
cdr3_aa: CASSLGGTNTGELFF
cdr3_nt: TGTGCCAGCAGCTTAGGAGGTACGAACACCGGGGAGCTGTTTTTT

d_call: .
j_call: TRBJ1-4
v_call: TRBV6-1
clone_size: .
cdr3_aa: CASSEPGWALNEKLFF
cdr3_nt: TGTGCCAGCAGTGAACCGGGGTGGGCTCTTAATGAAAAACTGTTTTTT

d_call: TRBD2
j_call: TRBJ2-1
v_call: TRBV5-1
clone_size: .
cdr3_aa: CASSASGGTYNEQFF
cdr3_nt: TGCGCCAGCAGTGCGAGCGGGGGCACCTACAATGAGCAGTTCTTC

d_call: TRBD1
j_call: TRBJ1-6
v_call: TRBV5-1
clone_size: .
cdr3_aa: CASSQSGRGESPLHF
cdr3_nt: TGCGCCAGCAGCCAGAGTGGCAGGGGGGAATCACCCCTCCACTTT

d_call: .
j_call: TRBJ2-6
v_call: TRBV7-2
clone_size: .
cdr3_aa: CASSLDFSGANVLTF
cdr3_nt: TGTGCCAGCAGCTTAGACTTCTCTGGGGCCAACGTCCTGACTTTC

d_call: .
j_call: TRBJ1-6
v_call: TRBV2
clone_size: .
cdr3_aa: CASSREGTYNSPLHF
cdr3_nt: TGTGCCAGCAGTCGGGAGGGGACTTATAATTCACCCCTCCACTTT

d_call: .
j_call: TRBJ2-7
v_call: TRBV7-6
clone_size: .
cdr3_aa: CASSSTTGYEQYF
cdr3_nt: TGTGCCAGCAGCTCAACTACAGGGTACGAGCAGTACTTC

d_call: .
j_call: TRBJ2-4
v_call: TRBV15
clone_size: .
cdr3_aa: CATSPEGQTKNIQYF
cdr3_nt: TGTGCCACCAGTCCGGAGGGCCAAACCAAAAACATTCAGTACTTC

d_call: .
j_call: TRBJ1-2
v_call: TRBV5-1
clone_size: once
cdr3_aa: CASSLDFNYGYTF
cdr3_nt: TGCGCCAGCAGCCTCGACTTTAACTATGGCTACACCTTC

d_call: TRBD1
j_call: TRBJ1-4
v_call: TRBV6-1
clone_size: .
cdr3_aa: CASSEPGTGDEKLFF
cdr3_nt: TGTGCCAGCAGTGAGCCCGGGACAGGGGATGAAAAACTGTTTTTT

d_call: TRBD1
j_call: TRBJ2-5
v_call: TRBV3-1/TRBV3-2
clone_size: .
cdr3_aa: CASSQTGTAQETQYF
cdr3_nt: TGTGCCAGCAGCCAAACCGGGACAGCCCAAGAGACCCAGTACTTC

d_call: TRBD2
j_call: TRBJ2-1
v_call: TRBV7-9
clone_size: .
cdr3_aa: CASSLRMTSYSSYNEQFF
cdr3_nt: TGTGCCAGCAGCCTAAGGATGACTAGCTATTCGTCCTACAATGAGCAGTTCTTC

d_call: TRBD2
j_call: TRBJ2-3
v_call: TRBV5-6
clone_size: .
cdr3_aa: CASSLAGGTQYF
cdr3_nt: TGTGCCAGCAGCTTGGCGGGGGGAACGCAGTATTTT

d_call: TRBD1
j_call: TRBJ2-7
v_call: TRBV19
clone_size: .
cdr3_aa: CASSIVDRGHEQYF
cdr3_nt: TGTGCCAGTAGTATTGTCGACAGGGGCCACGAGCAGTACTTC

d_call: TRBD1
j_call: TRBJ1-6
v_call: TRBV6-1
clone_size: once
cdr3_aa: CASSETGGTSPLHF
cdr3_nt: TGTGCCAGCAGTGAAACAGGGGGTACTTCACCCCTCCACTTT

d_call: .
j_call: TRBJ1-6
v_call: TRBV5-4
clone_size: .
cdr3_aa: CASSLQGKRAPLHF
cdr3_nt: TGTGCCAGCAGCTTGCAGGGGAAGAGGGCTCCCCTCCACTTT

d_call: TRBD1
j_call: TRBJ2-7
v_call: TRBV5-6
clone_size: .
cdr3_aa: CASSFAGGLEQYF
cdr3_nt: TGTGCCAGCAGCTTCGCAGGGGGCCTCGAGCAGTACTTC

d_call: TRBD1
j_call: TRBJ1-1
v_call: TRBV10-3
clone_size: .
cdr3_aa: CAISTDRGNTEAFF
cdr3_nt: TGTGCCATCAGTACGGACAGGGGAAACACTGAAGCTTTCTTT

d_call: .
j_call: TRBJ2-3
v_call: TRBV6-6
clone_size: .
cdr3_aa: CASSPPGLLLGTDTQYF
cdr3_nt: TGTGCCAGCAGTCCTCCGGGACTCCTTCTTGGCACAGATACGCAGTATTTT

d_call: TRBD1
j_call: TRBJ2-5
v_call: TRBV6-4
clone_size: .
cdr3_aa: CASIPTGEETQYF
cdr3_nt: TGTGCCAGCATACCGACAGGGGAAGAGACCCAGTACTTC

d_call: TRBD1
j_call: TRBJ2-5
v_call: TRBV6-1
clone_size: once
cdr3_aa: CASSEGRTGGETQYF
cdr3_nt: TGTGCCAGCAGTGAAGGGAGGACAGGGGGAGAGACCCAGTACTTC

d_call: TRBD2
j_call: TRBJ2-3
v_call: TRBV2
clone_size: .
cdr3_aa: CASSDRAGDSTDTQYF
cdr3_nt: TGTGCCAGCAGTGATCGAGCGGGGGATAGCACAGATACGCAGTATTTT

d_call: TRBD2
j_call: TRBJ2-1
v_call: TRBV11-3
clone_size: .
cdr3_aa: CASSLRLAGGSPEQFF
cdr3_nt: TGTGCCAGCAGCTTAAGACTAGCGGGAGGCTCCCCTGAGCAGTTCTTC

d_call: .
j_call: TRBJ2-1
v_call: TRBV27
clone_size: .
cdr3_aa: CASSLYGGNYNEQFF
cdr3_nt: TGTGCCAGCAGTTTGTATGGCGGGAATTACAATGAGCAGTTCTTC

d_call: TRBD2
j_call: TRBJ2-3
v_call: TRBV6-4
clone_size: .
cdr3_aa: CASSERTSGRDTQYF
cdr3_nt: TGTGCCAGCAGTGAACGGACTAGCGGGAGAGATACGCAGTATTTT

d_call: TRBD1
j_call: TRBJ2-7
v_call: TRBV5-1
clone_size: .
cdr3_aa: CASSQGTGFEQYF
cdr3_nt: TGCGCCAGCAGCCAGGGGACAGGCTTTGAGCAGTACTTC

d_call: .
j_call: TRBJ2-1
v_call: TRBV11-2
clone_size: .
cdr3_aa: CASSLAGNEQFF
cdr3_nt: TGTGCCAGCAGCTTAGCAGGGAATGAGCAGTTCTTC

d_call: .
j_call: TRBJ2-1
v_call: TRBV5-4
clone_size: once
cdr3_aa: CASSLDRSNEQFF
cdr3_nt: TGTGCCAGCAGCTTGGATCGGAGCAATGAGCAGTTCTTC

d_call: .
j_call: TRBJ2-7
v_call: TRBV2
clone_size: .
cdr3_aa: CASSEWGGRAPPANYEQYF
cdr3_nt: TGTGCCAGCAGTGAGTGGGGCGGCAGGGCCCCCCCCGCCAATTACGAGCAGTACTTC

d_call: TRBD1
j_call: TRBJ1-3
v_call: TRBV7-6
clone_size: .
cdr3_aa: CASSSGTGAMGNTIYF
cdr3_nt: TGTGCCAGCAGCTCGGGGACAGGGGCAATGGGAAACACCATATATTTT

d_call: TRBD2
j_call: TRBJ2-2
v_call: TRBV24-1
clone_size: .
cdr3_aa: CATQRSLAGTGELFF
cdr3_nt: TGTGCCACGCAGAGGTCTCTAGCGGGAACCGGGGAGCTGTTTTTT

d_call: .
j_call: TRBJ1-3
v_call: TRBV5-4
clone_size: .
cdr3_aa: CASSALAGNTIYF
cdr3_nt: TGTGCCAGCAGCGCGTTAGCGGGAAACACCATATATTTT

d_call: TRBD1
j_call: TRBJ2-3
v_call: TRBV29-1
clone_size: .
cdr3_aa: CSGGQGVTDTQYF
cdr3_nt: TGCAGCGGGGGACAGGGAGTCACAGATACGCAGTATTTT

d_call: TRBD1
j_call: TRBJ1-6
v_call: TRBV3-1/TRBV3-2
clone_size: .
cdr3_aa: CASSQKSAGQGFSPLHF
cdr3_nt: TGTGCCAGCAGCCAAAAGAGTGCGGGACAGGGTTTCTCACCCCTCCACTTT

d_call: TRBD2
j_call: TRBJ2-1
v_call: TRBV27
clone_size: .
cdr3_aa: CASSYNPGSGKLYNEQFF
cdr3_nt: TGTGCCAGCAGTTATAACCCCGGTAGCGGGAAACTTTACAATGAGCAGTTCTTC

d_call: TRBD1
j_call: TRBJ1-5
v_call: TRBV7-9
clone_size: .
cdr3_aa: CASSSTGMRDQPQHF
cdr3_nt: TGTGCCAGCAGCTCGACAGGGATGAGGGATCAGCCCCAGCATTTT

d_call: .
j_call: TRBJ1-1
v_call: TRBV2
clone_size: .
cdr3_aa: CASSGRGEAFF
cdr3_nt: TGTGCCAGCAGTGGTCGGGGTGAAGCTTTCTTT

d_call: TRBD1
j_call: TRBJ2-2
v_call: TRBV10-3
clone_size: .
cdr3_aa: CAISDRGTGGTGELFF
cdr3_nt: TGTGCCATCAGTGATAGGGGGACAGGGGGTACCGGGGAGCTGTTTTTT

d_call: .
j_call: TRBJ2-7
v_call: TRBV19
clone_size: .
cdr3_aa: CASHNPAAGANEQYF
cdr3_nt: TGTGCCAGTCATAATCCAGCGGCAGGGGCCAACGAGCAGTACTTC

d_call: .
j_call: TRBJ2-7
v_call: TRBV10-3
clone_size: .
cdr3_aa: CAISARTDDSEQYF
cdr3_nt: TGTGCCATCAGTGCACGGACAGACGATAGCGAGCAGTACTTC

d_call: TRBD2
j_call: TRBJ2-2
v_call: TRBV19
clone_size: .
cdr3_aa: CASGLAGTGELFF
cdr3_nt: TGTGCCAGTGGACTAGCGGGGACCGGGGAGCTGTTTTTT

d_call: .
j_call: TRBJ2-7
v_call: TRBV6-2/TRBV6-3
clone_size: .
cdr3_aa: CASSYNRDRYF
cdr3_nt: TGTGCCAGCAGTTACAACAGGGACCGGTACTTC

d_call: .
j_call: TRBJ2-7
v_call: TRBV4-1
clone_size: .
cdr3_aa: CASSQEALPYEQYF
cdr3_nt: TGCGCCAGCAGCCAAGAAGCACTCCCCTACGAGCAGTACTTC

d_call: TRBD1
j_call: TRBJ2-5
v_call: TRBV27
clone_size: .
cdr3_aa: CASSSQLTGRETQYF
cdr3_nt: TGTGCCAGCAGTTCGCAATTGACAGGGCGGGAGACCCAGTACTTC

d_call: .
j_call: TRBJ2-3
v_call: TRBV5-6
clone_size: .
cdr3_aa: CASSLRGEWVNADTQYF
cdr3_nt: TGTGCCAGCAGCTTGCGTGGGGAGTGGGTCAATGCGGATACGCAGTATTTT

d_call: TRBD1
j_call: TRBJ2-7
v_call: TRBV6-6
clone_size: .
cdr3_aa: CASSQQGAAFHYEQYF
cdr3_nt: TGTGCCAGCAGCCAACAGGGGGCAGCCTTTCATTACGAGCAGTACTTC

d_call: .
j_call: TRBJ1-2
v_call: TRBV2
clone_size: many
cdr3_aa: CASHRGAHYGYTF
cdr3_nt: TGTGCCAGCCACCGGGGAGCTCACTATGGCTACACCTTC

d_call: .
j_call: TRBJ1-1
v_call: TRBV29-1
clone_size: .
cdr3_aa: CSVVMGGESFF
cdr3_nt: TGCAGCGTTGTTATGGGAGGTGAGTCTTTCTTT

d_call: TRBD2
j_call: TRBJ2-1
v_call: TRBV6-5
clone_size: .
cdr3_aa: CASAGVAGGPGEQFF
cdr3_nt: TGTGCCAGCGCCGGGGTAGCGGGAGGACCGGGTGAGCAGTTCTTC

d_call: TRBD2
j_call: TRBJ2-7
v_call: TRBV12-3/TRBV12-4
clone_size: .
cdr3_aa: CASSLAGGYEQYF
cdr3_nt: TGTGCCAGCAGTTTAGCGGGGGGGTACGAGCAGTACTTC

d_call: TRBD1
j_call: TRBJ2-5
v_call: TRBV7-6
clone_size: .
cdr3_aa: CASSSRQGHETQYF
cdr3_nt: TGTGCCAGCAGCTCACGACAGGGCCACGAGACCCAGTACTTC

d_call: .
j_call: TRBJ2-6
v_call: TRBV10-1
clone_size: .
cdr3_aa: CASSEVGDKAPWGANVLTF
cdr3_nt: TGCGCCAGCAGTGAGGTTGGGGACAAGGCTCCTTGGGGGGCCAACGTCCTGACTTTC

d_call: .
j_call: TRBJ2-7
v_call: TRBV11-2
clone_size: .
cdr3_aa: CASSLYGRSYEQYF
cdr3_nt: TGTGCCAGCAGCTTATATGGGCGTTCCTACGAGCAGTACTTC